These 12 T cell receptor beta chains share one sample of origin, sequenced in a study of blood T cell repertoires in COVID-19. Sequencing was performed with immunoSEQ multiplex PCR; in TCRdb, only in-frame clones are kept and a portion is missing. The table includes around 60,000 clones, roughly 89% detected once. Input material: peripheral blood. The receptors stem from a man between 60 and 75 years old with active COVID-19.

CDR3 protein: CASRTRLSVDSPLHF. For the CDR3, the DNA is TGCGCCAGCAGGACTCGGTTGTCAGTAGATTCACCCCTCCACTTT. The chain has TRBV5-1 and TRBJ1-6; D unclear. The V end lost 5 bases, the J end lost 8 bases, and 17 bases lay between the germline ends. This CDR3 comprises 15 residues. The germline V gene has CDR1 SGHRS and CDR2 YFSETQ. The full variable domain, in which reference TRBV5-1 and TRBJ1-6 provide the parts outside the CDR3, is KAGVTQTPRYLIKTRGQQVTLSCSPISGHRSVSWYQQTPGQGLQFLFEYFSETQRNKGNFPGRFSGRQFSNSRSEMNVSTLELGDSALYLCASRTRLSVDSPLHFGNGTRLTVT.

The J gene is TRBJ2-3, the V gene TRBV11-2; 9 nucleotides match TRBD2. V was clipped by 4 bases and J by 6 bases; unmatched bases: 5. This CDR3 region has 14 residues. Germline V lookup: CDR1 SGHAT, CDR2 FQNNGV. The CDR3 DNA reads as TGTGCCAGCAGCTCCCTCGGACTAGCGGATACGCAGTATTTT. Its protein is CASSSLGLADTQYF. Based on the CDR3 plus reference TRBV11-2 and TRBJ2-3, the full variable domain is EAGVAQSPRYKIIEKRQSVAFWCNPISGHATLYWYQQILGQGPKLLIQFQNNGVVDDSQLPKDRFSAERLKGVDSTLKIQPAKLEDSAVYLCASSSLGLADTQYFGPGTRLTVL.

The CDR3 region is CSVVGEVKNIQYF. The CDR3 DNA is TGCAGCGTTGTGGGGGAGGTCAAAAACATTCAGTACTTC. V is TRBV29-1 and J is TRBJ2-4, with a possible D match to TRBD2 (6 bases). CDR1 is SQVTM, CDR2 ANQGSEA, per germline. The CDR3 runs 13 residues. V was shortened by 4 bases and J by 3 bases, with 10 bases between the two germline ends.

The CDR3 protein is CASSRRDSSLFTGELFF. The CDR3 DNA follows: TGTGCCAGCAGCCGTCGGGACAGTTCCCTTTTCACCGGGGAGCTGTTTTTT. This chain uses TRBV5-4 with TRBJ2-2; the match to TRBD1 covers 7 bases. Germline V lookup: CDR1 SGHNT, CDR2 YYREEE (reference sequence). This CDR3 is 17 amino acids long. After removal of 4 bases from V and 4 bases from J, the junction contained 13 bases not matched to a gene.

V usage is TRBV18 and J usage is TRBJ1-2; tentatively, D is TRBD1 (5 bases). Trimming stripped 3 bases from V and 4 bases from J, with 15 bases between. CDR1 and CDR2 from the germline V gene are KGHSH and LQKENI. The CDR3 has 15 residues. The CDR3 DNA follows: TGTGCCAGCTCACCCGACCAAGCTGGGGCCTATGGCTACACCTTC. It translates to CASSPDQAGAYGYTF.

The chain combines TRBV2 with TRBJ1-5; D may be TRBD1 (5 bases). Trimming removed 7 bases at V and 0 bases at J, with 16 bases between. The V gene's germline CDR1 is SNHLY and CDR2 FYNNEI. The CDR3 loop spans 16 amino acids. In nucleotides, the CDR3 is TGTGCCAGCACAAAGGAAGGACAACTTAGCAATCAGCCCCAGCATTTT. Its translation is CASTKEGQLSNQPQHF.

The V gene is TRBV5-1, the J gene TRBJ1-2; 7 bases align to TRBD1. Trimming removed 4 bases from V and 6 bases from J; junction bases left unmatched: 6. The CDR3 covers 13 residues. Germline V gene data show CDR1 as SGHRS and CDR2 as YFSETQ. The CDR3 spells CASSPRQGDGYTF. CDR3 bases: TGCGCCAGCAGCCCGAGACAGGGAGATGGCTACACCTTC.

V gene TRBV6-5 combines with J gene TRBJ2-7; 12 bases agree with TRBD1. V shed 6 bases and J 2 bases; nucleotides not matched to a gene: 5. CDR1 is MNHEY and CDR2 is SVGAGI in the germline V gene. The CDR3 length is 15 residues. CDR3 coding DNA: TGTGCCAGCAGCCGGGACAGGGGGCGAACCTACGAGCAGTACTTC. It is translated as CASSRDRGRTYEQYF.

This clone has only one observation. The chain joins TRBV5-1 to TRBJ1-1; D may be TRBD1 (6 bases). CDR3 size: 15 residues. V lost 5 bases to trimming and J lost 3 bases, with 17 bases between them. From germline, CDR1 is SGHRS and CDR2 YFSETQ. The CDR3 reads CASSPEGGLDTEAFF. As DNA, the CDR3 is TGCGCCAGCAGTCCGGAGGGGGGGCTCGACACTGAAGCTTTCTTT.

This clone showed up just once. The V and J genes are TRBV27 and TRBJ2-1, with D perhaps TRBD2 (5 bases). Germline values: CDR1 MNHEY, CDR2 SMNVEV (reference sequence). Trimming pared 0 bases from V and 0 bases from J, leaving 9 bases between. CDR3 length equals 16 residues. CDR3: CASSLSRGSSYNEQFF. In DNA, the CDR3 is TGTGCCAGCAGTTTATCCCGGGGTAGCTCCTACAATGAGCAGTTCTTC.

The chain employs TRBV9 and TRBJ2-5; perhaps TRBD2 as D (5 bases). Trimming left V 0 bases short and J 2 bases short, with 8 bases between. The germline V gene has CDR1 SGDLS and CDR2 YYNGEE. The CDR3 spans 14 residues. The DNA of the CDR3 is TGTGCCAGCAGCGTAGCTCGGGGTCAAGAGACCCAGTACTTC. Its protein product is CASSVARGQETQYF. The variable domain in full, completed from reference TRBV9 and TRBJ2-5, reads DSGVTQTPKHLITATGQRVTLRCSPRSGDLSVYWYQQSLDQGLQFLIQYYNGEERAKGNILERFSAQQFPDLHSELNLSSLELGDSALYFCASSVARGQETQYFGPGTRLLVL.

The V call is TRBV5-1, the J call TRBJ2-3; 13 bases fit TRBD2. The CDR3 has 15 residues. V was clipped by 5 bases and J by 4 bases; unmatched bases: 4. Germline CDR1 is SGHRS and CDR2 is YFSETQ. DNA of the CDR3: TGCGCCAGCAGTGGGACTAGCGGGACGTCAGATACGCAGTATTTT. It encodes CASSGTSGTSDTQYF.